This T cell receptor beta chain was captured in a study of cytomegalovirus exposure and HLA in healthy donors. Whole-study findings and limits: Earlier results showed most TCR beta V segments being productive about 87% or about 30% of the time. Researchers reportedly found TCR beta sequences accurately predicted most subjects' HLA-A and HLA-B alleles. A highly shared variant cluster was judged a likely technical artifact.

Primers included in the PCR were 60 Vbeta and 13 Jbeta primers. In the original analysis: Later, tens of millions of unique TCR beta chains were counted in an analysis, and about 12 million of them were shared. Sequencing was performed with immunoSEQ multiplex PCR; in TCRdb, only in-frame clones are kept and a portion is missing. V, J and clone size are taken as reported in that table, and D and trimming were inferred from the DNA itself. In the table there are about 200,000 clones, around 75% of which are singletons. About this clone itself: No antigen is known for it.

This receptor was obtained from a male donor in good health and CMV-seropositive. The sequenced sample was PBMCs.

CDR3 in amino acids: CASSPLGGTGELFF. The DNA of the CDR3 is TGCGCCAGCAGCCCCCTGGGAGGGACCGGGGAGCTGTTTTTT. This chain uses TRBV4-1 with TRBJ2-2, with 7 bases lining up with TRBD2. The CDR3 totals 14 residues. With 4 bases clipped from V and 5 bases from J, the junction kept 4 bases outside the gene matches. The germline V gene has CDR1 MGHRA and CDR2 YSYEKL.